This T cell receptor (beta chain) was recovered during a study of cytomegalovirus exposure and HLA in healthy donors. 60 Vbeta and 13 Jbeta primers were used in PCR. In the source study's methods: Roughly 11 million shared chains were among the roughly 78 million unique TCR beta chains that a later analysis counted. Clones were sequenced by immunoSEQ multiplex PCR, and TCRdb holds only the in-frame ones, with some missing. The V and J calls and clone size were taken over from that table, and D and trimming were inferred from the DNA. In the table there are approximately 120,000 clones, roughly 74% of which are singletons. On this clone itself: What it recognizes is unknown.

The CDR3 consists of 14 residues. Findings of the study overall: Presence/absence comparisons presumed near-even sequencing depth among donors.

The sample comprised PBMCs. J is TRBJ2-7 and V is TRBV21-1; the table's D call TRBD1 went unverified against the DNA. TRBV21-1 counts as a pseudogene. This receptor was obtained from a woman between 50 and 59 years old in good health and CMV-seropositive. CDR3 DNA: TGTGCCAGCACTGAGGACAGGGCCGACTACGAGCAGTACTTC. This codes for CASTEDRADYEQYF.